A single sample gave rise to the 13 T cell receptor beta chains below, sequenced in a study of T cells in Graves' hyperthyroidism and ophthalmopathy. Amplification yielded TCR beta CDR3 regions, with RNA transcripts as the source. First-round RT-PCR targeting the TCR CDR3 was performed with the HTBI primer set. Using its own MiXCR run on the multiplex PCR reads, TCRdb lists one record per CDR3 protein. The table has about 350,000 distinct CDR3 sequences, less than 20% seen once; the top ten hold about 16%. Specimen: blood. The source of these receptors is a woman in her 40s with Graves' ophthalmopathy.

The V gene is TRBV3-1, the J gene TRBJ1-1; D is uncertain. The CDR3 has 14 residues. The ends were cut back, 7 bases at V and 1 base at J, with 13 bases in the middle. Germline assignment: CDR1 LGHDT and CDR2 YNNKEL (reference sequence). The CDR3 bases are TGTGCCAGCACTCCATCGTCCGGGAACACTGAAGCTTTCTTT. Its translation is CASTPSSGNTEAFF. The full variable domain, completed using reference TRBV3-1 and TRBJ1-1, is DTAVSQTPKYLVTQMGNDKSIKCEQNLGHDTMYWYKQDSKKFLKIMFSYNNKELIINETVPNRFSPKSPDKAHLNLHINSLELGDSAVYFCASTPSSGNTEAFFGQGTRLTVV.

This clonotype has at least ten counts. CDR3 nucleotide sequence: TGTGCCAGCAGCTTTGTGGCGCAGGTTTCCCACGAGCAGTACTTC. Its protein product is CASSFVAQVSHEQYF. This chain connects TRBV28 to TRBJ2-7; D remains unclear. Germline values: CDR1 MDHEN, CDR2 SYDVKM. The CDR3 is made up of 15 amino acids. V was trimmed by 6 bases and J by 5 bases, leaving 20 bases between them.

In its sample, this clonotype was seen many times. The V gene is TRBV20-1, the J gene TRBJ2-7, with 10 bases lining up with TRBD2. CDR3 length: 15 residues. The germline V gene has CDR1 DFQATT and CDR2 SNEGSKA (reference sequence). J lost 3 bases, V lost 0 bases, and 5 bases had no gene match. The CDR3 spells CSARDFLAGVYEQYF. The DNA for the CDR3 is TGCAGTGCTAGAGATTTCCTAGCGGGGGTCTACGAGCAGTACTTC.

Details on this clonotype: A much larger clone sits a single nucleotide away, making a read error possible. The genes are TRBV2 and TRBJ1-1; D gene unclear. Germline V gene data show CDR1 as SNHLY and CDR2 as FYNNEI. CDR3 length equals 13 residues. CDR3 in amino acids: CVTQQDLNTEAFF. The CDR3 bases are TGTGTCACCCAACAAGATTTGAACACTGAAGCTTTCTTT.

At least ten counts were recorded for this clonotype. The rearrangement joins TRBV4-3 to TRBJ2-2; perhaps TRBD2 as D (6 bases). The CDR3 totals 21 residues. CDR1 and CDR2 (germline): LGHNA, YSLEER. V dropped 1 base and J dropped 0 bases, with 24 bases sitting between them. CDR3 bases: TGCGCCAGCAGCCAAGGTCCTTCTGGGAGGAGCGGGTCAGCGAACACCGGGGAGCTGTTTTTT. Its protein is CASSQGPSGRSGSANTGELFF.

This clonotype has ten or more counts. CDR3 in amino acids: CASSVEQDGPLHF. The CDR3 DNA sequence: TGTGCCAGCAGCGTAGAGCAGGACGGGCCCCTCCACTTT. The chain employs TRBV9 and TRBJ1-6; D ambiguous. The CDR3 is made up of 13 amino acids. The V and J ends lost 0 bases and 13 bases respectively, with 11 bases between them. Germline V lookup: CDR1 SGDLS, CDR2 YYNGEE.

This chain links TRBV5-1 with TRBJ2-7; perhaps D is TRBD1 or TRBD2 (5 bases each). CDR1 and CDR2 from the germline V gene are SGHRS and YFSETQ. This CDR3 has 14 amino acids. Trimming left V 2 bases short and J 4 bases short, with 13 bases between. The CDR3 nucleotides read TGCGCCAGCAGCTTACCGGGACGGGCTTACGAGCAGTACTTC. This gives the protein CASSLPGRAYEQYF.

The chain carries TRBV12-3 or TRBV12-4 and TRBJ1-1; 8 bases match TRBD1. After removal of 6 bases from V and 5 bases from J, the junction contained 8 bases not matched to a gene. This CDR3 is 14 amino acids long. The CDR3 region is CASRAGGEGTEAFF. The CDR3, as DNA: TGTGCCAGCAGAGCAGGGGGCGAAGGAACTGAAGCTTTCTTT.

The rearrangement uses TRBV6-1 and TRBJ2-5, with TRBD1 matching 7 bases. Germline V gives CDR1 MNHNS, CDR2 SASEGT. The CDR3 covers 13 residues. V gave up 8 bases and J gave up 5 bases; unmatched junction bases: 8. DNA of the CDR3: TGTGCCAGCCAGGCAGGACAGGCGGAGACCCAGTACTTC. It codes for CASQAGQAETQYF.

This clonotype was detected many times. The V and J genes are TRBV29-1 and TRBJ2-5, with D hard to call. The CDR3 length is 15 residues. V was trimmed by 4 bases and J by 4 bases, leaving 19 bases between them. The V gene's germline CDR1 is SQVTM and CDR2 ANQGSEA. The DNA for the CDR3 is TGCAGCGTTGGGCCTTCCCGACTCAAAGGAGAGACCCAGTACTTC. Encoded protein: CSVGPSRLKGETQYF.

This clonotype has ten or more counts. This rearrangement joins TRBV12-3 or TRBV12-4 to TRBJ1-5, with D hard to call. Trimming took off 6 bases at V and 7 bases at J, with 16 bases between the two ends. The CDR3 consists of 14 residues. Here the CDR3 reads CASSLSGSGQPQHF. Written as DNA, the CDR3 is TGTGCCAGCAGCCTAAGTGGCAGTGGCCAGCCCCAGCATTTT.

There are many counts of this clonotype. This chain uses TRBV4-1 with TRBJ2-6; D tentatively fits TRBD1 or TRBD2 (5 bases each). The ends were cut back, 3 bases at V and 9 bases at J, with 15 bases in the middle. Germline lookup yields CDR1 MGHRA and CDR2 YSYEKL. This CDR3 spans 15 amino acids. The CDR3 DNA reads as TGCGCCAGCAGCCAGCCTGGGACCAAATACAACGTCCTGACTTTC. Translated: CASSQPGTKYNVLTF.

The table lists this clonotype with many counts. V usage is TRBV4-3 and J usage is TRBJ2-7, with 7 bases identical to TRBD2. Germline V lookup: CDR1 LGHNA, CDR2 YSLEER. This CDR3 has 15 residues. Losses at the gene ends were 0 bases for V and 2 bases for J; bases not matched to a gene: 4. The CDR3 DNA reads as TGCGCCAGCAGCCAAGAGCTAGCGGCACCCTACGAGCAGTACTTC. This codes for CASSQELAAPYEQYF.